This T cell receptor (beta chain) derives from a study of CD8+CD57+ T cells in acquired aplastic anemia. In the study overall: Healthy donor sequencing depth: approximately 9.9 million CD4+, under 12 million CD8+ reads. Overall study results and limits: Patient and control CD8+ Simpson's diversity was not significantly different. It was found that more than 25 CD8+ CDR3 sequences were shared between patients and controls.

About this clonotype itself: The antigen is unknown. A clone one base away is much larger, so this may be a read error.

The CDR3 loop spans 14 amino acids. Germline loops: CDR1 SGHRS, CDR2 YFSETQ. CDR3 and TCR beta VDJ profiling relied on a genomic DNA template. Using its own MiXCR run on the reads, TCRdb lists one record per CDR3 protein. Of about 180,000 distinct CDR3 sequences in the sample, 46% were seen once. The sequence came from a human donor in good health. The specimen was sorted CD4+, CD8+, or CD8+CD57+ T cells (not recorded which) from PBMCs. The chain joins TRBV5-1 to TRBJ2-5, with 8 bases aligning to TRBD1. This CDR3 is CASSLQGAVETQHF. Written as DNA, the CDR3 is TGCGCCAGCAGCCTTCAGGGGGCCGTGGAGACCCAGCACTTC.